This T cell receptor beta chain stems from a study of T cell responses to AZD1222 COVID-19 vaccine. General study findings and limits: Spike-spanning, vaccine-associated CD4 TCRs were dominant at 160-218 and 743-854. Within unmutated variant regions lay the reported targets of nearly half of spike-specific TCRs. Donors were largely white British and mainly female; clonal diversity was possibly underestimated.

Per the germline V gene, CDR1 is SNHLY and CDR2 is FYNNEI. This CDR3 is built from 10 residues. This table comes from immunoSEQ multiplex PCR, and its TCRdb copy is limited to in-frame clones, with some not included. The table lists fewer than 200,000 clones, 70% to 90% of them singletons. Second-dose timings of about 4 or about 12 weeks were pooled. This clone was seen at least ten times. Its cognate antigen is unknown. Sequence at one end of the junction differs from germline and may be a read error. This chain uses TRBV2 with TRBJ1-1; maybe TRBD1 (6 bases). Sequencing used peripheral blood, obtained 28 days after the second AZD1222 dose. This receptor was identified in an adult who received the AZD1222 COVID-19 vaccine. The CDR3 region has the DNA TGTGCCAGCAGTCAACCGGGGGGCTCGTTT. It codes for CASSQPGGSF.